One T cell receptor (beta chain) is described in this entry. Its target is not known. A second PCR of about 6 to 12 cycles used a sample-barcoded 5' primer and a J-beta primer mix. TCRdb re-analysed the 5' RACE reads in MiXCR, keeping a single row per CDR3 protein. Among 910,000 or so distinct CDR3 sequences listed, just over 50% were seen once. These data belong to a study of blood T cells in healthy people across ages. Study results and caveats: Without sorted subsets, naive and antigen-experienced compartments could not be conclusively compared. The authors considered diversity estimates from one million T cells to be underestimates. There were more naive CD4+ cells and higher diversity in long-lived donors than in aged donors.

The CDR3 extends over 14 amino acids. Trimming cost V 4 bases and J 9 bases, with 19 bases left between them. CDR1 and CDR2 (germline): LGHNA, YNFKEQ. Total RNA extraction produced at least 5 micrograms (per sample) for the study. This receptor was identified in a woman aged 60-75 years in good health. This rearrangement joins TRBV4-2 to TRBJ2-7, with D unresolved. The sample consisted of blood. CDR3 nucleotides: TGTGCCAGCAGCCCGTCCGGATCCCTGGGATCGCAGTACTTC. This gives the protein CASSPSGSLGSQYF.